This is a list of T cell receptor beta chains from one sample in a study of cytomegalovirus exposure and HLA in healthy donors. The data were produced by immunoSEQ multiplex PCR, yet TCRdb's version contains in-frame clones alone and is incomplete. This sample's table has 200,000 to 250,000 clones. The sample taken for sequencing was PBMCs. These receptors all stem from a girl aged 2 to 9 in good health and CMV-seropositive. Both conserved end residues are part of each CDR3. A D gene is named only where the DNA matches it firmly.

cdr3_length	v_call	j_call	d_call	cdr3_aa	cdr3_nt
14	TRBV14	TRBJ1-2	TRBD1	CASSQVGDRDGYTF	TGTGCCAGCAGCCAAGTGGGGGACAGGGATGGCTACACCTTC
15	TRBV18	TRBJ2-1	TRBD1	CASSPGTGSNNEQFF	TGTGCCAGCTCGCCCGGGACAGGGTCGAACAATGAGCAGTTCTTC
15	TRBV19	TRBJ1-5	.	CASSSYRDGNQPQHF	TGTGCCAGTAGTAGCTACAGGGATGGCAATCAGCCCCAGCATTTT
16	TRBV2	TRBJ2-2	TRBD1	CASSDAERQGNGELFF	TGTGCCAGCAGTGATGCGGAGAGACAGGGGAACGGGGAGCTGTTTTTT
18	TRBV5-1	TRBJ2-2	TRBD2	CASSLVGFSGREPGELFF	TGCGCCAGCAGCTTGGTCGGATTCAGCGGGAGAGAACCCGGGGAGCTGTTTTTT
15	TRBV27	TRBJ1-4	.	CASSLSSGSNEKLFF	TGTGCCAGCAGTTTATCGAGCGGGAGTAACGAAAAACTGTTTTTT
15	TRBV5-6	TRBJ1-2	TRBD1	CASSPIRQGPYGYTF	TGTGCCAGCAGCCCTATACGACAGGGACCTTATGGCTACACCTTC
13	TRBV7-2	TRBJ2-2	.	CASSLVRGGELFF	TGTGCCAGCAGCTTAGTAAGAGGAGGGGAGCTGTTTTTT
15	TRBV19	TRBJ1-1	.	CASSIGPGVDTEAFF	TGTGCCAGTAGTATTGGTCCAGGGGTGGACACTGAAGCTTTCTTT
13	TRBV19	TRBJ1-5	TRBD1	CAGTQGAGQPQHF	TGTGCCGGGACTCAGGGGGCGGGTCAGCCCCAGCATTTT
12	TRBV7-9	TRBJ1-4	TRBD1	CASSTGAEKLFF	TGTGCCAGCAGTACAGGGGCTGAAAAACTGTTTTTT
13	TRBV29-1	TRBJ2-1	TRBD1	CSALWGQGYEQFF	TGCAGCGCACTGTGGGGACAGGGGTATGAGCAGTTCTTC
13	TRBV27	TRBJ2-5	.	CASSLGERETQYF	TGTGCCAGCAGTTTAGGGGAGAGGGAGACCCAGTACTTC
14	TRBV28	TRBJ1-2	.	CASSFKGAYYGYTF	TGTGCCAGCAGTTTTAAAGGAGCTTACTATGGCTACACCTTC
13	TRBV28	TRBJ1-1	.	CASSRSAAPEAFF	TGTGCCAGCAGCCGGTCGGCGGCCCCCGAAGCTTTCTTT
12	TRBV7-9	TRBJ2-7	.	CASSLEVYEQYF	TGTGCCAGCAGCTTGGAGGTCTACGAGCAGTACTTC
14	TRBV10-3	TRBJ1-1	TRBD1	CAITRDRVYTEAFF	TGTGCCATCACTAGAGACAGGGTATACACTGAAGCTTTCTTT
16	TRBV7-3	TRBJ2-2	.	CASSPNRDKNTGELFF	TGTGCCAGCAGCCCAAACCGGGACAAGAACACCGGGGAGCTGTTTTTT
13	TRBV27	TRBJ1-1	.	CATKQALRTEAFF	TGTGCCACGAAACAGGCCCTGAGGACTGAAGCTTTCTTT
14	TRBV10-2	TRBJ2-1	TRBD1	CASRRQGSYNEQFF	TGCGCCAGCAGGAGACAGGGCTCCTACAATGAGCAGTTCTTC
14	TRBV28	TRBJ2-2	.	CASSISLTGWELFF	TGTGCCAGCAGCATAAGCCTTACGGGGTGGGAGCTGTTTTTT
13	TRBV10-3	TRBJ2-3	.	CAISEGEADTQYF	TGTGCCATCAGTGAAGGGGAAGCCGATACGCAGTATTTT
15	TRBV11-3	TRBJ2-3	.	CASSLRKSGEGTQYF	TGTGCCAGCAGCTTAAGAAAATCCGGGGAAGGAACGCAGTATTTT
18	TRBV4-1	TRBJ2-3	TRBD1	CASSQGVTGASLTDTQYF	TGCGCCAGCAGCCAAGGGGTCACAGGGGCTTCCCTCACAGATACGCAGTATTTT
15	TRBV7-2	TRBJ2-1	TRBD2	CASSPGTSFLNEQFF	TGTGCCAGCAGCCCCGGGACTAGTTTTCTCAATGAGCAGTTCTTC
13	TRBV28	TRBJ2-7	.	CASEPLDSYEQYF	TGTGCCAGTGAACCCCTGGACAGTTACGAGCAGTACTTC
16	TRBV27	TRBJ2-7	TRBD2	CASSPPGLAGVREQYF	TGTGCCAGCAGTCCCCCGGGACTAGCGGGAGTTCGCGAGCAGTACTTC
16	TRBV9	TRBJ2-3	TRBD2	CASSSGTRIDSDTQYF	TGTGCCAGCAGCTCCGGGACTAGAATTGATTCAGATACGCAGTATTTT
15	TRBV5-6	TRBJ2-1	TRBD2	CASSTSTSYYNEQFF	TGTGCCAGCAGCACATCGACTAGCTACTACAATGAGCAGTTCTTC
15	TRBV25-1	TRBJ1-5	.	CASSEWGDSNQPQHF	TGTGCCAGCAGTGAATGGGGCGATAGCAATCAGCCCCAGCATTTT
16	TRBV10-1	TRBJ2-1	TRBD2	CASSDQLAGVYNEQFF	TGCGCCAGCAGTGATCAACTAGCGGGAGTATACAATGAGCAGTTCTTC
16	TRBV5-6	TRBJ2-3	TRBD2	CASSLWTSGSADTQYF	TGTGCCAGCAGCCTCTGGACTAGCGGGAGTGCAGATACGCAGTATTTT
15	TRBV28	TRBJ2-7	.	CASSFRTAFPGEQYF	TGTGCCAGCAGTTTTCGGACAGCCTTTCCGGGCGAGCAGTACTTC
20	TRBV10-3	TRBJ2-3	.	CAISESKAGGQGGTTDTQYF	TGTGCCATCAGTGAGTCGAAGGCCGGGGGACAAGGGGGCACCACAGATACGCAGTATTTT
16	TRBV5-8	TRBJ2-1	TRBD1	CASSITGTGIRNEQFF	TGTGCCAGCAGCATAACCGGGACAGGGATTCGGAATGAGCAGTTCTTC
12	TRBV5-4	TRBJ2-7	.	CASSPLGNEQYF	TGTGCCAGCAGCCCCCTCGGGAACGAGCAGTACTTC
17	TRBV5-6	TRBJ2-4	.	CASSLDSQGPPKNIQYF	TGTGCCAGCAGCTTGGACTCCCAGGGTCCCCCCAAAAACATTCAGTACTTC
14	TRBV27	TRBJ1-2	.	CASTKNAVTAGYTF	TGTGCCAGCACCAAAAACGCGGTGACTGCTGGCTACACCTTC
13	TRBV11-3	TRBJ2-5	.	CASSPGNGETQYF	TGTGCCAGCAGCCCCGGGAACGGGGAGACCCAGTACTTC
14	TRBV11-1	TRBJ1-4	.	CASSSPTENEKLFF	TGTGCCAGCAGCTCCCCGACAGAGAATGAAAAACTGTTTTTT
15	TRBV29-1	TRBJ2-7	TRBD1	CSVEWDRGTYYEQYF	TGCAGCGTTGAGTGGGACAGGGGCACCTACTACGAGCAGTACTTC
15	TRBV5-1	TRBJ2-1	.	CASSLDGRGNNEQFF	TGCGCCAGCAGCTTGGACGGGAGAGGGAACAATGAGCAGTTCTTC